The T cell receptor beta chain described here comes from a study of cytomegalovirus exposure and HLA in healthy donors. In germline, CDR1 is SGHRS, CDR2 YFSETQ. The junction had 21 bases not matched to a gene; V was cut back by 4 bases and J by 2 bases. The CDR3 consists of 19 residues. Vbeta (60) and Jbeta (13) primers were used in the PCR. Data came from immunoSEQ multiplex PCR; TCRdb stores just in-frame clones and leaves some out. Here the sample spans roughly 100,000 clones, over 70% being singletons. The origin of this receptor is a man aged 50 to 60 in good health and CMV-seropositive. Material for sequencing was PBMCs. The V gene is TRBV5-1, the J gene TRBJ2-7, with TRBD2 matching over 7 bases. Written as DNA, the CDR3 is TGCGCCAGCAGCAACCCATCGGGCCATCTAGCGGAATCAGCCTACGAGCAGTACTTC. Its translation: CASSNPSGHLAESAYEQYF. Full variable domain (missing parts from reference TRBV5-1 and TRBJ2-7): KAGVTQTPRYLIKTRGQQVTLSCSPISGHRSVSWYQQTPGQGLQFLFEYFSETQRNKGNFPGRFSGRQFSNSRSEMNVSTLELGDSALYLCASSNPSGHLAESAYEQYFGPGTRLTVT.